The TCR beta chain under discussion was sequenced for a study of cytotoxic CD8 clonotypes in ibrutinib-treated CLL. Overall study context: Partial responses totalled roughly 25 and complete responses 2; after median about 67 months, approximately 15 remained remitted and roughly twelve progressed. A median about twelve months of treatment, range 6 to 36, preceded the collection of response samples.

The length of the CDR3 is 13 residues. The V and J ends lost 6 bases and 3 bases, in that order; junction bases with no gene match: 4. Germline loops: CDR1 MNHNY, CDR2 SVGAGI (reference sequence). In the case of this clone: Its target is unknown.

Method: immunoSEQ multiplex PCR; TCRdb's copy keeps in-frame clones and lacks some. Among just over 65,000 clones listed, approximately 70% were seen once. Findings of the study overall: Ibrutinib response saw clonality rise, and progression saw it return toward baseline.

V gene TRBV6-6 combines with J gene TRBJ2-5; 7 nucleotides align to TRBD1. This receptor was taken from a human donor with chronic lymphocytic leukemia. Sequencing was performed on PBMCs, taken after 12 months of ibrutinib treatment. CDR3 coding DNA: TGTGCCAGCAGACTCGGGACAGAAGAGACCCAGTACTTC. Translation: CASRLGTEETQYF.